This T cell receptor (beta chain) stems from a study of T cell responses to AZD1222 COVID-19 vaccine. Using immunoSEQ multiplex PCR, the repertoire was profiled, and TCRdb retains in-frame clones only, with some absent. The sample lists approximately 150,000 clones; roughly 90% were seen once. Study-wide points: Donors in the cohort were predominantly white British and more often female, and clonal diversity was possibly underestimated.

About this clone itself: Its antigen is still unknown.

The sequencing used peripheral blood, collected 28 days after the second dose of the MenACWY control vaccine. The clonotype was recovered from an adult who received the MenACWY meningococcal vaccine as a control.

The CDR3 DNA follows: TGTGCCAGCAGCCCCGGGACAGGGGAGTCACCCCTCCACTTT. Amino acids: CASSPGTGESPLHF. The V call is TRBV7-2, the J call TRBJ1-6; 10 bases are a match to TRBD1. Losses at the gene ends were 5 bases for V and 10 bases for J; bases not matched to a gene: 5. CDR1 and CDR2 (germline): SGHTA, FQGNSA. The length of the CDR3 is 14 residues.